The clone carrying this T cell receptor (beta chain) came up once. The antigen is unknown. In the same sample, other DNA sequences code for this CDR3. This CDR3 is 15 amino acids long. Trimming took off 1 base at V and 3 bases at J, with 10 bases between the two ends. CDR1 is LGHNA, CDR2 YSLEER, per germline. The sample is drawn from a study of shared clonotypes between healthy human individuals. General study results and limits: Few donors limited the genetic and exposure-history diversity represented.

Deep-level settings were used for running the assay. For each subset, genomic DNA was distributed in equal portions over several immunoSEQ plates. Sequenced by immunoSEQ multiplex PCR; TCRdb stores in-frame clones only, minus some. The sample lists roughly 1,800,000 clones, approximately 94% occurring once. Terminally differentiated effector memory CD45RA+ cells were excluded from the naive CD8 cells, which were CD45RO-negative and positively selected for CCR7. This clonotype was obtained from a man aged 18 to 35 in good health. The chain has TRBV4-3 and TRBJ2-1; D not certain. Specimen: naive CD8+ T cells sorted from blood. The CDR3 DNA follows: TGCGCCAGCAGCCAAGGAGCAGGCGGCTACAATGAGCAGTTCTTC. This sequence encodes CASSQGAGGYNEQFF.